The next 26 T cell receptor beta chains were all read from a single sample in a study of blood T cells in healthy people across ages. A J-beta primer mix and a sample-barcoded 5' primer were used in a second PCR of roughly 6 to 11 cycles. TCRdb independently ran MiXCR on the 5' RACE reads; one entry per CDR3 protein. This sample has about 540,000 distinct CDR3 sequences, with nearly 25% found just once. The same specimen was also included in a second study, on T cells of mothers and their children.

Input material: blood. These receptor sequences come from a boy younger than 18 in good health.

This clonotype was seen a handful of times. This chain links TRBV3-1 with TRBJ2-3; no reliable D call. The CDR3 sequence is 12 residues long. From germline, CDR1 is LGHDT and CDR2 YNNKEL (reference sequence). Trimming removed 1 base from V and 5 bases from J, with 4 bases in between. The CDR3 DNA reads TGTGCCAGCAGCCAAGTGGGAGATACGCAGTATTTT. Translated, it gives CASSQVGDTQYF.

This chain links TRBV5-1 with TRBJ2-5, with 9 nucleotides matching TRBD2. The last part of the DNA fits TRBJ2-7 better; the J call may be wrong. CDR3 length equals 16 residues. CDR1 is SGHRS, CDR2 YFSETQ, per germline. This chain's CDR3 is CASSLRLADPSYEQYF. As DNA, the CDR3 is TGCGCCAGCAGCCTCAGACTAGCGGACCCCTCCTACGAGCAGTACTTC.

The chain is built from TRBV7-2 and TRBJ2-1; a weak D match, TRBD1 (5 bases). V was cut by 2 bases and J by 7 bases, with 9 bases left in between. The CDR3 runs to 13 residues. Germline loops: CDR1 SGHTA, CDR2 FQGNSA. CDR3 in DNA: TGTGCCAGCAGCTTAAATCAGGGAAATGAGCAGTTCTTC. This translates into CASSLNQGNEQFF.

At least ten counts were recorded for this clonotype. The gene calls are TRBV6-5 and TRBJ2-5, with TRBD2 matching 7 bases. The CDR3 runs 15 residues. V lost 3 bases and J lost 4; bases outside the gene matches: 8. Germline loops: CDR1 MNHEY, CDR2 SVGAGI. The CDR3 DNA reads as TGTGCCAGCAGTTATTCCTCGGGGGGTGGAGAGACCCAGTACTTC. Amino acids: CASSYSSGGGETQYF.

This clonotype was detected only a few times. The chain carries TRBV12-3 or TRBV12-4 and TRBJ2-1; 12 nucleotides align to TRBD2. The CDR3 has 18 residues. V dropped 3 bases and J dropped 2; count of bases not matched to a gene: 8. The CDR3 coding sequence is TGTGCCAGCAGTTTTAGCGGGACTAGCGGGTTACCCTACAATGAGCAGTTCTTC. This gives the protein CASSFSGTSGLPYNEQFF.

This rearrangement joins TRBV5-1 to TRBJ1-4; 7 nucleotides agree with TRBD1. J gave up 2 bases and V 4 bases, and 11 bases lay outside the gene matches. This CDR3 has 17 amino acids. Germline V gene sequence: CDR1 SGHRS, CDR2 YFSETQ. CDR3 DNA sequence: TGCGCCAGCAGCGCTGGACAGGTGGCCACTACTAATGAAAAACTGTTTTTT. Its protein product is CASSAGQVATTNEKLFF. Together with reference TRBV5-1 and TRBJ1-4, the CDR3 gives the full variable domain: KAGVTQTPRYLIKTRGQQVTLSCSPISGHRSVSWYQQTPGQGLQFLFEYFSETQRNKGNFPGRFSGRQFSNSRSEMNVSTLELGDSALYLCASSAGQVATTNEKLFFGSGTQLSVL.

The chain carries TRBV7-2 and TRBJ2-7, with D uncertain. Germline loops: CDR1 SGHTA, CDR2 FQGNSA. With 0 bases removed from V and 3 bases from J, the gap between germline ends came to 12 bases. The CDR3 runs to 15 residues. For the CDR3, the DNA is TGTGCCAGCAGCTTAGCTGTAGCCCAGTACTACGAGCAGTACTTC. Protein sequence: CASSLAVAQYYEQYF.

This clonotype has more than one count but fewer than ten. The chain carries TRBV29-1 and TRBJ2-1, with D uncertain. Deletions cut 8 bases from V and 0 bases from J, with 20 bases between. CDR1 and CDR2 from the germline V gene are SQVTM and ANQGSEA. The CDR3 spans 16 residues. CDR3 DNA: TGCAGCCTGACTGGGCCCCATCCGGGCTCCTACAATGAGCAGTTCTTC. Amino acid sequence: CSLTGPHPGSYNEQFF.

This clonotype has a handful of counts. Sequence at one end of the junction differs from germline and may be a read error. The chain combines TRBV7-7 with TRBJ2-5; 10 nucleotides line up with TRBD1. Germline CDR1 reads SSHAT; CDR2 reads FNYEAQ (reference sequence). This CDR3 contains 20 residues. CDR3 residues: CASTHSSPDRGPVKQETQYF. The CDR3 DNA follows: TGTGCTAGCACCCACAGCTCCCCCGACAGGGGGCCGGTCAAGCAAGAGACCCAGTACTTC.

The gene calls are TRBV20-1 and TRBJ2-1, with 9 bases identical to TRBD1. The V gene's germline CDR1 is DFQATT and CDR2 SNEGSKA (reference sequence). V shed 3 bases, J shed 2 bases, and the junction held 5 bases outside the gene matches. The CDR3 sequence is 15 residues long. The CDR3 sequence is CSARGGQGAYNEQFF. CDR3 in DNA: TGCAGTGCTAGGGGGGGACAGGGTGCCTACAATGAGCAGTTCTTC.

The CDR3, as DNA: TGTGCCAGCTCACCACTACAAGATTACAATGAGCAGTTCTTC. It is translated as CASSPLQDYNEQFF. The chain combines TRBV18 with TRBJ2-1; D not resolved. The CDR3 is 14 residues long. V was trimmed by 1 base and J by 4 bases, leaving 8 bases between them. CDR1 is KGHSH, CDR2 LQKENI, per germline.

The V and J genes are TRBV7-2 and TRBJ2-7; TRBD2 matches 11 bases. The ends lost 3 bases at V and 4 bases at J; junction bases unmatched: 11. Germline CDR1 is SGHTA and CDR2 is FQGNSA. The CDR3 consists of 17 residues. The CDR3 here is CASSFFSGGAMEYEQYF. DNA for the CDR3: TGTGCCAGCAGCTTCTTTAGCGGGGGGGCTATGGAGTACGAGCAGTACTTC.

CDR3 sequence reads: CSATGWAGERDTQYF. For the CDR3, the DNA is TGCAGTGCCACGGGGTGGGCAGGGGAAAGAGATACGCAGTATTTT. This sequence joins TRBV20-1 and TRBJ2-3; a possible D gene is TRBD1 (6 bases). Trimming took off 6 bases at V and 5 bases at J, with 21 bases between the two ends. This CDR3 is built from 15 residues. The germline gives CDR1 DFQATT, CDR2 SNEGSKA (reference sequence).

This clonotype was counted a few times. The V and J genes are TRBV7-2 and TRBJ2-5; TRBD1 agrees at 10 bases. CDR3 length: 18 amino acids. Losses at the gene ends were 2 bases for V and 1 base for J; bases not matched to a gene: 10. The germline gives CDR1 SGHTA, CDR2 FQGNSA. This chain's CDR3 is CASSLSNKTGGGQETQYF. The CDR3 DNA reads TGTGCCAGCAGCTTATCAAACAAGACAGGGGGCGGCCAAGAGACCCAGTACTTC.

The chain has TRBV20-1 and TRBJ2-7; TRBD1 might be the D (6 bases). The CDR3 is 12 residues long. Trimming stripped 3 bases from V and 4 bases from J, with 10 bases between. Germline CDR1 and CDR2: DFQATT and SNEGSKA (reference sequence). The chain's CDR3 is CSASAQGYEQYF. The CDR3 region has the DNA TGCAGTGCTAGTGCCCAGGGGTACGAGCAGTACTTC.

J is TRBJ1-6 and V is TRBV2, with D perhaps matching TRBD1 (6 bases). Germline values: CDR1 SNHLY, CDR2 FYNNEI. V lost 0 bases and J lost 6, with 9 bases in between. The length of the CDR3 is 15 residues. Here the CDR3 reads CASSEAGAGNSPLHF. The CDR3 DNA follows: TGTGCCAGCAGTGAAGCGGGGGCGGGTAATTCACCCCTCCACTTT.

CDR3 coding DNA: TGTGCCAGCAGCTTTACCGGGACTAGCGCCTCTGGGGCCAACGTCCTGACTTTC. It yields the protein CASSFTGTSASGANVLTF. V is TRBV7-2 and J is TRBJ2-6; 10 bases align to TRBD2. Germline V gene data show CDR1 as SGHTA and CDR2 as FQGNSA. V lost 3 bases, J lost 0 bases, and 5 bases stayed unmatched. This CDR3 has 18 amino acids. The entire variable domain, with the rest obtained from reference TRBV7-2 and TRBJ2-6, is as follows: GAGVSQSPSNKVTEKGKDVELRCDPISGHTALYWYRQSLGQGLEFLIYFQGNSAPDKSGLPSDRFSAERTGGSVSTLTIQRTQQEDSAVYLCASSFTGTSASGANVLTFGAGSRLTVL.

The chain has TRBV5-1 and TRBJ1-2; no firm D call. The CDR3 consists of 13 residues. V lost 4 bases to trimming and J lost 8 bases, with 15 bases between them. Germline-derived CDR1 and CDR2 are SGHRS and YFSETQ. The CDR3 sequence is CASSPDTIWGYTF. In DNA, the CDR3 is TGCGCCAGCAGCCCTGACACAATTTGGGGCTACACCTTC.

Details on this clonotype: One junction end does not reproduce the germline sequence, and a read error may be involved. The genes are TRBV6-2 or TRBV6-3 and TRBJ2-4, with TRBD1 as a possible D gene (5 bases). Germline assignment: CDR1 MNHEY and CDR2 SVGEGT. This CDR3 is 14 amino acids long. The DNA for the CDR3 is TGTGCCAGCACTTACAAGGGGCAGAAAAACATTCAGTACTTC. Encoded protein: CASTYKGQKNIQYF.

The rearrangement links TRBV12-3 or TRBV12-4 to TRBJ2-2; perhaps TRBD1 as D (5 bases). This CDR3 has 15 residues. V was shortened by 3 bases and J by 3 bases, with 11 bases between the two germline ends. CDR3: CASSFLTAYTGELFF. As DNA, the CDR3 is TGTGCCAGCAGTTTTTTGACAGCCTACACCGGGGAGCTGTTTTTT.

CDR3: CASSLVSPQEGTEAFF. In DNA, the CDR3 is TGTGCCAGCAGCTTAGTAAGTCCTCAGGAGGGGACTGAAGCTTTCTTT. The J gene is TRBJ1-1, the V gene TRBV7-9, with TRBD1 as a possible D gene (5 bases). Trimming took off 1 base at V and 5 bases at J, with 17 bases between the two ends. Germline CDR1 SEHNR, CDR2 FQNEAQ (reference sequence). This CDR3 is built from 16 residues.

The V gene is TRBV7-3, the J gene TRBJ2-5; D unclear. The germline gives CDR1 SGHTA, CDR2 FQGTGA. The CDR3 loop spans 16 amino acids. Trimming removed 2 bases at V and 2 bases at J, with 15 bases between. CDR3 DNA sequence: TGTGCCAGCAGCTTAGGTGAAGAGGTCCCGCAAGAGACCCAGTACTTC. It codes for CASSLGEEVPQETQYF.

The CDR3 DNA reads TGTGCCAGCAGCTCGAGGGGACAGGGGGCAATCGGGGAGCTGTTTTTT. It translates to CASSSRGQGAIGELFF. This chain joins TRBV11-3 and TRBJ2-2; 12 bases fit TRBD1. V lost 4 bases to trimming and J lost 7 bases; unmatched junction nucleotides: 7. The CDR3 is 16 amino acids. Germline loops: CDR1 SGHNT, CDR2 YENEEA.

This clonotype was counted a few times. V is TRBV20-1 and J is TRBJ1-2; 9 nucleotides line up with TRBD1. CDR3 size: 14 residues. Looked up from germline, CDR1 is DFQATT and CDR2 is SNEGSKA (reference sequence). The J segment lost 4 bases and the V segment lost 4 bases, leaving 7 bases of the junction unmatched. The CDR3 DNA follows: TGCAGTGCTACCACAGGGGGCCTCATCTATGGCTACACCTTC. It is translated as CSATTGGLIYGYTF.

This clonotype has more than one count but fewer than ten. The chain employs TRBV6-2 or TRBV6-3 and TRBJ1-5, with 8 positions matching TRBD1. The CDR3 is made up of 16 amino acids. V shed 4 bases and J 3 bases; nucleotides not matched to a gene: 8. Germline V gene lookup returns CDR1 MNHEY and CDR2 SVGEGT. In nucleotides, the CDR3 is TGTGCCAGCAGTTCCCAGACAGGGGTGCACAATCAGCCCCAGCATTTT. It is translated as CASSSQTGVHNQPQHF.

Worth noting for this clonotype: The conserved closing phenylalanine or tryptophan is absent in this CDR3, likely reflecting a read error. The chain uses TRBV5-1 and TRBJ2-7; tentatively, D is TRBD1 or TRBD2 (5 bases each). The V end lost 4 bases, the J end lost 2 bases, and 13 bases lay between the germline ends. Germline V gene sequence: CDR1 SGHRS, CDR2 YFSETQ. The CDR3 is 14 amino acids. CDR3 DNA: TGCGCCAGCAGCACCGGGACGGGGACCTACGAGCAGTACCTC. Its protein is CASSTGTGTYEQYL.